The next 27 T cell receptor beta chains were all read from a single sample in a study of T cell changes during pregnancy in multiple sclerosis. Produced via immunoSEQ multiplex PCR; TCRdb's table is partial and in-frame only. The sample carries more than 50,000 clones, roughly 89% recorded once. The sample here was CD4+ T cells from peripheral blood mononuclear cells, taken after pregnancy. These receptor sequences come from a female donor in good health, enrolled as a control in a pregnancy study.

The rearrangement uses TRBV4-3 and TRBJ2-3; D is undetermined. CDR1 and CDR2 (germline): LGHNA, YSLEER. V was cut by 3 bases and J by 2 bases, with 9 bases left in between. This CDR3 has 14 residues. The CDR3 region has the DNA TGCGCCAGCAGCCATACTCCCTTCACAGATACGCAGTATTTT. Its translation: CASSHTPFTDTQYF.

For the CDR3, the DNA is TGTGCCAGCAGCTTAGACAACAATCAGCCCCAGCATTTT. Protein product: CASSLDNNQPQHF. The V call is TRBV7-3, the J call TRBJ1-5; D is unresolved. V was shortened by 2 bases and J by 3 bases, with 5 bases between the two germline ends. CDR1 is SGHTA and CDR2 is FQGTGA in the germline V gene. CDR3 length: 13 residues. Full variable domain (remainder filled in from reference TRBV7-3 and TRBJ1-5): GAGVSQTPSNKVTEKGKYVELRCDPISGHTALYWYRQSLGQGPEFLIYFQGTGAADDSGLPNDRFFAVRPEGSVSTLKIQRTERGDSAVYLCASSLDNNQPQHFGDGTRLSIL.

The chain is built from TRBV9 and TRBJ1-2; TRBD1 matches 7 bases. Germline V gives CDR1 SGDLS, CDR2 YYNGEE. V lost 3 bases, J lost 4 bases, and 6 bases stayed unmatched. The CDR3 loop spans 14 amino acids. CDR3 sequence (DNA): TGTGCCAGCAGCGCCACAGGGGAGGTCTATGGCTACACCTTC. Translated: CASSATGEVYGYTF.

This chain joins TRBV9 and TRBJ2-1; TRBD2 aligns across 8 bases. Trimming took 0 bases from V and 10 from J; bases not matched to a gene: 9. Germline-derived CDR1 and CDR2 are SGDLS and YYNGEE. The CDR3 contains 15 residues. CDR3 residues: CASSVVGSGVREQFF. CDR3 DNA: TGTGCCAGCAGCGTAGTTGGTAGCGGGGTCCGGGAGCAGTTCTTC.

The chain links TRBV11-3 to TRBJ1-1; a weak D match, TRBD1 (6 bases). This CDR3 region has 15 residues. Germline assignment: CDR1 SGHNT and CDR2 YENEEA. The V gene lost 6 bases and the J gene lost 5 bases, with 19 bases spanning the gap. The CDR3: CASSSGVGAGTEAFF. Here the CDR3 DNA reads TGTGCCAGCAGTTCAGGAGTGGGGGCGGGTACTGAAGCTTTCTTT.

The chain recombines TRBV6-6 with TRBJ2-7, with 10 positions matching TRBD1. CDR3 length: 14 amino acids. J gave up 0 bases and V 5 bases, and 1 base lay outside the gene matches. Per germline, CDR1 MNHNY and CDR2 SVGAGI (reference sequence). The CDR3 region has the DNA TGTGCCAGCAGTCGGACAGGGGGCTCCTACGAGCAGTACTTC. It yields the protein CASSRTGGSYEQYF.

The gene calls are TRBV11-3 and TRBJ2-5; D possibly corresponds to TRBD1 (5 bases). The CDR3 sequence is 15 residues long. Trimming pared 3 bases from V and 4 bases from J, leaving 15 bases between. Germline V gene lookup returns CDR1 SGHNT and CDR2 YENEEA. The CDR3 is CASSLAGLMGETQYF. CDR3 nucleotide sequence: TGTGCCAGCAGCTTGGCAGGGCTGATGGGAGAGACCCAGTACTTC.

The rearrangement links TRBV10-3 to TRBJ2-5; D gene uncertain. Germline assignment: CDR1 ENHRY and CDR2 SYGVKD. Trimming removed 0 bases from V and 4 bases from J, with 12 bases in between. This CDR3 is 15 amino acids long. CDR3 protein: CAISESLPRGETQYF. CDR3 coding DNA: TGTGCCATCAGTGAGTCTCTGCCCCGAGGAGAGACCCAGTACTTC.

This clone was counted a single time. The rearrangement uses TRBV25-1 and TRBJ1-2; D is possibly TRBD1 (6 bases). The V gene's germline CDR1 is MGHDK and CDR2 SYGVNS. Trimming removed 3 bases from V and 0 bases from J, with 8 bases in between. The CDR3 totals 14 residues. CDR3 nucleotides: TGTGCCAGCAGTGACGGACAGACTAACTATGGCTACACCTTC. This gives the protein CASSDGQTNYGYTF.

The chain employs TRBV4-1 and TRBJ1-5, with 10 bases lining up with TRBD1. Germline V gives CDR1 MGHRA, CDR2 YSYEKL. The V and J ends lost 1 base and 4 bases, in that order; junction bases with no gene match: 7. CDR3 length equals 17 residues. The CDR3 bases are TGCGCCAGCAGCCAAGGGGTGACAGGGGGCAAAAATCAGCCCCAGCATTTT. This codes for CASSQGVTGGKNQPQHF.

This clone was recorded once. The chain recombines TRBV5-6 with TRBJ1-1; a weak D match, TRBD1 (5 bases). The germline CDR1 and CDR2 sequences are SGHDT and YYEEEE. Trimming took off 3 bases at V and 2 bases at J, with 14 bases between the two ends. CDR3 length: 15 amino acids. In DNA form, the CDR3 reads TGTGCCAGCAGCTGGACCGACAGACAAAACACTGAAGCTTTCTTT. Translation: CASSWTDRQNTEAFF.

The chain has TRBV5-5 and TRBJ1-5, with unresolved D. The ends were cut back, 0 bases at V and 6 bases at J, with 10 bases in the middle. The CDR3 length is 14 residues. Per the germline V gene, CDR1 is SGHKS and CDR2 is YYEKEE (reference sequence). The CDR3 is CASSLVSSGQPQHF. Written as DNA, the CDR3 is TGTGCCAGCAGCTTGGTCTCTAGCGGTCAGCCCCAGCATTTT.

This clone was seen a single time. The rearrangement uses TRBV4-3 and TRBJ1-6; D is perhaps TRBD1 (5 bases). The CDR3 spans 17 residues. V lost 2 bases, J lost 4 bases, and 15 bases lay in between. Looked up from germline, CDR1 is LGHNA and CDR2 is YSLEER. CDR3 DNA sequence: TGCGCCAGCAGCCAAAGATCTGGGGGGTTGTATAATTCACCCCTCCACTTT. Translated, it gives CASSQRSGGLYNSPLHF.

J is TRBJ1-4 and V is TRBV14; tentatively, D is TRBD1 (6 bases). Germline values: CDR1 SGHDN, CDR2 FVKESK. With 1 base removed from V and 5 bases from J, the gap between germline ends came to 14 bases. CDR3 length equals 16 residues. CDR3 nucleotides: TGTGCCAGCAGCCAAGGAGGGACACCAAAGAATGAAAAACTGTTTTTT. It is translated as CASSQGGTPKNEKLFF.

The CDR3, as DNA: TGTGCCAGCAGTGAGCGACAGGGTCTAACCGGGGAGCTGTTTTTT. Translating gives CASSERQGLTGELFF. The genes are TRBV6-1 and TRBJ2-2, with TRBD1 matching 7 bases. V lost 3 bases and J lost 5; bases outside the gene matches: 6. Germline CDR1 MNHNS, CDR2 SASEGT. The CDR3 has 15 residues.

The chain uses TRBV18 and TRBJ2-6, with TRBD2 matching over 7 bases. The CDR3 sequence is 18 residues long. Germline V gene lookup returns CDR1 KGHSH and CDR2 LQKENI. The V segment lost 1 base and the J segment 0 bases; nucleotides outside the gene matches: 6. The CDR3 coding sequence is TGTGCCAGCTCACCACGCGGGGGATATAACTCTGGGGCCAACGTCCTGACTTTC. Encoded protein: CASSPRGGYNSGANVLTF.

The chain combines TRBV5-4 with TRBJ2-2; 12 bases map to TRBD2. This CDR3 is 17 amino acids long. V dropped 4 bases and J dropped 3; count of bases not matched to a gene: 7. Germline CDR1 reads SGHNT; CDR2 reads YYREEE (reference sequence). The CDR3 region is CASSTASGGADTGELFF. The DNA of the CDR3 is TGTGCCAGCAGCACGGCTAGCGGGGGGGCCGACACCGGGGAGCTGTTTTTT.

The chain recombines TRBV11-3 with TRBJ1-4, with 7 nucleotides matching TRBD1. Trimming cost V 5 bases and J 3 bases; bases outside gene matches: 15. The CDR3 is 18 residues long. The germline V gene has CDR1 SGHNT and CDR2 YENEEA. Here the CDR3 DNA reads TGTGCCAGCAGCGAGACGACCGATTCAGGGGGTGCTAATGAAAAACTGTTTTTT. Protein sequence: CASSETTDSGGANEKLFF.

The gene calls are TRBV5-6 and TRBJ2-3, with 9 nucleotides matching TRBD1. CDR3 length: 15 residues. With V trimmed by 5 bases and J by 4 bases, 8 bases remained unmatched. The germline V gene has CDR1 SGHDT and CDR2 YYEEEE. This CDR3 is CASSRQGGGSDTQYF. In nucleotides, the CDR3 is TGTGCCAGCAGTAGACAGGGGGGAGGTTCAGATACGCAGTATTTT.

The rearrangement links TRBV4-2 to TRBJ2-3; D remains ambiguous. V lost 0 bases, J lost 1 base, and 11 bases lay in between. The CDR3 length is 16 residues. Germline-derived CDR1 and CDR2 are LGHNA and YNFKEQ. CDR3 DNA: TGTGCCAGCAGCCAAGATCGAGACACAGGCACAGATACGCAGTATTTT. It codes for CASSQDRDTGTDTQYF.

This sequence joins TRBV27 and TRBJ1-3; 9 nucleotides align to TRBD1. There are 15 residues in the CDR3. V shed 8 bases, J shed 1 base, and the junction held 6 bases outside the gene matches. Germline assignment: CDR1 MNHEY and CDR2 SMNVEV (reference sequence). CDR3 coding DNA: TGTGCCAGCGGATACAGGGGGCGTTCTGGAAACACCATATATTTT. It encodes CASGYRGRSGNTIYF.

Notes on this clone: The germline gene is not matched at one end of the junction; a read error may be the cause. The V and J genes are TRBV30 and TRBJ1-2; D remains ambiguous. In germline, CDR1 is GTSNPN, CDR2 SVGIG (reference sequence). The CDR3 runs to 13 residues. Written as DNA, the CDR3 is TGTGTCTGGAGTGCAAGTCAGAACTATGGCTACACCTTC. Its protein is CVWSASQNYGYTF. The full variable domain, with the rest looked up from reference TRBV30 and TRBJ1-2, is SQTIHQWPATLVQPVGSPLSLECTVEGTSNPNLYWYRQAAGRGLQLLFYSVGIGQISSEVPQNLSASRPQDRQFILSSKKLLLSDSGFYLCVWSASQNYGYTFGSGTRLTVV.

The chain is built from TRBV5-6 and TRBJ2-1; TRBD1 is a possible D gene (6 bases). Germline V gives CDR1 SGHDT, CDR2 YYEEEE. This CDR3 is 14 amino acids long. V gave up 2 bases and J gave up 4 bases, with 10 bases separating them. The CDR3 bases are TGTGCCAGCAGCTTCAGCGACAGGTACAATGAGCAGTTCTTC. It codes for CASSFSDRYNEQFF.

V gene TRBV30 combines with J gene TRBJ1-2, with TRBD1 matching 11 bases. V was clipped by 1 base and J by 5 bases; unmatched bases: 15. Germline assignment: CDR1 GTSNPN and CDR2 SVGIG (reference sequence). The CDR3 runs to 18 residues. CDR3 in DNA: TGTGCCTGGAGTGGATACCATCAAGGGACAGGGGGATCATATGGCTACACCTTC. Its translation is CAWSGYHQGTGGSYGYTF.

V and J are TRBV30 and TRBJ2-3, with 10 bases identical to TRBD2. This CDR3 contains 15 residues. CDR1 and CDR2 from the germline V gene are GTSNPN and SVGIG (reference sequence). The V gene end was trimmed by 1 base and the J gene end by 3 bases; junction bases not matched to a gene: 4. CDR3 protein: CAWSALAGETDTQYF. The DNA for the CDR3 is TGTGCCTGGAGTGCCCTAGCGGGGGAGACAGATACGCAGTATTTT.

The rearrangement uses TRBV7-2 and TRBJ1-2; no clear D. V lost 3 bases, J lost 2 bases, and 10 bases lay in between. CDR1 is SGHTA and CDR2 is FQGNSA in the germline V gene. The CDR3 totals 14 residues. Here the CDR3 reads CASSFGVTNYGYTF. In DNA, the CDR3 is TGTGCCAGCAGCTTCGGGGTGACCAACTATGGCTACACCTTC.

The rearrangement links TRBV30 to TRBJ1-5; 8 nucleotides align to TRBD1. CDR3 size: 14 residues. V lost 4 bases to trimming and J lost 4 bases; unmatched junction nucleotides: 6. Germline CDR1 is GTSNPN and CDR2 is SVGIG (reference sequence). CDR3 region: CAWTRTGTNQPQHF. The CDR3 DNA is TGTGCCTGGACTAGGACAGGGACTAATCAGCCCCAGCATTTT.